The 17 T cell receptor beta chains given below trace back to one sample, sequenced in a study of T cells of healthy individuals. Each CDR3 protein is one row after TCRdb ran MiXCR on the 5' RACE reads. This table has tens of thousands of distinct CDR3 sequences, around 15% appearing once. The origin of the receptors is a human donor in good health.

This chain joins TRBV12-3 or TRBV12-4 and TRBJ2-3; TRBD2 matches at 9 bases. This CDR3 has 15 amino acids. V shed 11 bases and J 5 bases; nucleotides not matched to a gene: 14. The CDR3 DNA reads TGTGCCTCCAGGTCGGCGGGAGGGCGTCAAGATACGCAGTATTTT. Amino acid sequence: CASRSAGGRQDTQYF.

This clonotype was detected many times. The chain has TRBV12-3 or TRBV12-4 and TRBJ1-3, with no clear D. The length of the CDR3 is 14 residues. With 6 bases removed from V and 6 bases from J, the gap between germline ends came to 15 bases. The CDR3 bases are TGTGCCAGCAGCACCGAACACACCCAAAACACCATATATTTT. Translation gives CASSTEHTQNTIYF.

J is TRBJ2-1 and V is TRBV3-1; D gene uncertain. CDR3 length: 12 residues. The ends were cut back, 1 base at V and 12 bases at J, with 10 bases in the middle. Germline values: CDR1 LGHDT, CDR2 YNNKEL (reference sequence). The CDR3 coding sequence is TGTGCCAGCAGCCAAGTCGACTCCAGGCAGTTCTTC. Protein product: CASSQVDSRQFF.

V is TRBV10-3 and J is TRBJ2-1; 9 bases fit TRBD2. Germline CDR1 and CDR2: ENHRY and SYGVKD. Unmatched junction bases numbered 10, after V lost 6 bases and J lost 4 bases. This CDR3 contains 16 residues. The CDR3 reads CAISDAGTSTYNEQFF. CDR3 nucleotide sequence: TGTGCCATCAGCGATGCCGGGACTAGCACATACAATGAGCAGTTCTTC.

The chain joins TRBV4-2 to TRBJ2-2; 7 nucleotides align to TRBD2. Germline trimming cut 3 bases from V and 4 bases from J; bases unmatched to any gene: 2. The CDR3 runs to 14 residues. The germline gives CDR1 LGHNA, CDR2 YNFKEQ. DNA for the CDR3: TGTGCCAGCAGCCAGGGGGGGGGCACCGGGGAGCTGTTTTTT. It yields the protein CASSQGGGTGELFF.

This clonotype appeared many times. Here the CDR3 reads CASSLAHRDTETQYF. The CDR3, as DNA: TGTGCCAGCAGCTTAGCACACAGGGATACAGAGACCCAGTACTTC. The chain couples TRBV7-6 to TRBJ2-5; perhaps TRBD1 as D (6 bases). Germline V gives CDR1 SGHVS, CDR2 FNYEAQ. The CDR3 has 15 amino acids. The V end lost 0 bases, the J end lost 4 bases, and 12 bases lay between the germline ends.

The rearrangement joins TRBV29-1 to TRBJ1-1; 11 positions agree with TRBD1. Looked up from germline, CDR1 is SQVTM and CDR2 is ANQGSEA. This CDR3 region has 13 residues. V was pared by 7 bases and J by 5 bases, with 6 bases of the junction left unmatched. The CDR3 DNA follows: TGCAGCGCGAGGACAGGGGGCGAGACTGAAGCTTTCTTT. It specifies CSARTGGETEAFF. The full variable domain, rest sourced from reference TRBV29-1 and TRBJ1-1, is SAVISQKPSRDICQRGTSLTIQCQVDSQVTMMFWYRQQPGQSLTLIATANQGSEATYESGFVIDKFPISRPNLTFSTLTVSNMSPEDSSIYLCSARTGGETEAFFGQGTRLTVV.

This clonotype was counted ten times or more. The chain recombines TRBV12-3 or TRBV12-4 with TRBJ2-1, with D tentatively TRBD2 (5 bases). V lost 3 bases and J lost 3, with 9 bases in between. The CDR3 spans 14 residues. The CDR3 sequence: CASSFGESYNEQFF. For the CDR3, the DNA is TGTGCCAGCAGTTTCGGGGAGAGCTACAATGAGCAGTTCTTC.

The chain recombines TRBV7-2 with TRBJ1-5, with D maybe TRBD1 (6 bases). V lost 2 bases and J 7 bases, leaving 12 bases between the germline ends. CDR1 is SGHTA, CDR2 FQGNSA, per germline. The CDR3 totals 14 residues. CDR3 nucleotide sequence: TGTGCCAGCAGCTTACACAGGGTCAGGCAGCCCCAGCATTTT. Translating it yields CASSLHRVRQPQHF. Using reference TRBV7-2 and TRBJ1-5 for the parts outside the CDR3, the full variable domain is GAGVSQSPSNKVTEKGKDVELRCDPISGHTALYWYRQSLGQGLEFLIYFQGNSAPDKSGLPSDRFSAERTGGSVSTLTIQRTQQEDSAVYLCASSLHRVRQPQHFGDGTRLSIL.

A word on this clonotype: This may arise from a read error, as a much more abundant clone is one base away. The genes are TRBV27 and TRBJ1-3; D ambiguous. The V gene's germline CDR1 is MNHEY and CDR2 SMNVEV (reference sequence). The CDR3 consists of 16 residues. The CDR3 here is CVSSLKYPYSGNTIYF. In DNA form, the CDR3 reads TGTGTCAGCAGTTTAAAGTACCCATACTCTGGAAACACCATATATTTT.

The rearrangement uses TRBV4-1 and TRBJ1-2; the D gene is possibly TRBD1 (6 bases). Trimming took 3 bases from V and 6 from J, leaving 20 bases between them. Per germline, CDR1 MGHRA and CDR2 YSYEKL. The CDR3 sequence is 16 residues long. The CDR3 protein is CASSHSHREQGHGYTF. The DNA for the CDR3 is TGCGCCAGCAGCCACTCACATCGGGAACAGGGACATGGCTACACCTTC.

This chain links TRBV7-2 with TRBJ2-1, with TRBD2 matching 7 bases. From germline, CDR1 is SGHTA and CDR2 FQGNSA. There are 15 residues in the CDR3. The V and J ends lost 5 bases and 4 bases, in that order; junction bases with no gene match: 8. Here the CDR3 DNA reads TGTGCCAGCAGCCTGCAGGGTAGCGGGTACAATGAGCAGTTCTTC. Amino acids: CASSLQGSGYNEQFF.

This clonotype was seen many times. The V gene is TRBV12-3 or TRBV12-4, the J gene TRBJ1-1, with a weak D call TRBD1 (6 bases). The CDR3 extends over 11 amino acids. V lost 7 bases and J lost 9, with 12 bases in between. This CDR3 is CASTRTAKAFF. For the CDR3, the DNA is TGTGCCAGCACTAGGACAGCCAAAGCTTTCTTT.

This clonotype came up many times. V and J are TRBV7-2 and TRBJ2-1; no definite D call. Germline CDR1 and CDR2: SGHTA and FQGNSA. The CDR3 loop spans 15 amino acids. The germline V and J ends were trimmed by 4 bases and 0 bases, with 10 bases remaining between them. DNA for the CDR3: TGTGCCAGCAGCTGGAGATCCGTCTCCTACAATGAGCAGTTCTTC. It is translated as CASSWRSVSYNEQFF.

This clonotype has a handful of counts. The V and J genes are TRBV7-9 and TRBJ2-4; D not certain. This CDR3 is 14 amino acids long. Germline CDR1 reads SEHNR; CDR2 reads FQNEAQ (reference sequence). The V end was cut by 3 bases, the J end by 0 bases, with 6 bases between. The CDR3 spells CASSFAVAKNIQYF. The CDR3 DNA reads TGTGCCAGCAGCTTCGCGGTAGCCAAAAACATTCAGTACTTC. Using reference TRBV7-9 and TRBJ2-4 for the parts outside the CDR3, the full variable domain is DTGVSQNPRHKITKRGQNVTFRCDPISEHNRLYWYRQTLGQGPEFLTYFQNEAQLEKSRLLSDRFSAERPKGSFSTLEIQRTEQGDSAMYLCASSFAVAKNIQYFGAGTRLSVL.

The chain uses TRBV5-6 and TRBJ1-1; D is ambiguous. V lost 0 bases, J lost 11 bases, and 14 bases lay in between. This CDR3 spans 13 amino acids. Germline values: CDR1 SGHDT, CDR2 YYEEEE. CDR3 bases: TGTGCCAGCAGCTTGGGGACGAGGGTTGGCGCTTTCTTT. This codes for CASSLGTRVGAFF.

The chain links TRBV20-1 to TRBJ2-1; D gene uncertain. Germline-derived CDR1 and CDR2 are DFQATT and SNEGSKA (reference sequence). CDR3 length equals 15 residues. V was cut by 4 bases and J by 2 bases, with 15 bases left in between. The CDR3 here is CSAKLGSLTYNEQFF. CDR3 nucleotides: TGCAGTGCTAAGCTGGGCAGTCTTACCTACAATGAGCAGTTCTTC.